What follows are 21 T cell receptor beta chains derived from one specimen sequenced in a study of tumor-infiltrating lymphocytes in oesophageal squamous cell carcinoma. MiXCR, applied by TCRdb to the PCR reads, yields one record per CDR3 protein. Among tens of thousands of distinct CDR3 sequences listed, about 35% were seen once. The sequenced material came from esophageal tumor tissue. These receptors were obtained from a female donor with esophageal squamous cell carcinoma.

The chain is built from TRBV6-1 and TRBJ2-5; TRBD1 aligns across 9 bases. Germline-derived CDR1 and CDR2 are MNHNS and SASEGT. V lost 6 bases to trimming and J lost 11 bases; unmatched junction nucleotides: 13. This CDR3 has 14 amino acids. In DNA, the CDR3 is TGTGCCAGCAGCGAGGGGACAGGGAGGGCTGAGCAGTACTTC. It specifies CASSEGTGRAEQYF.

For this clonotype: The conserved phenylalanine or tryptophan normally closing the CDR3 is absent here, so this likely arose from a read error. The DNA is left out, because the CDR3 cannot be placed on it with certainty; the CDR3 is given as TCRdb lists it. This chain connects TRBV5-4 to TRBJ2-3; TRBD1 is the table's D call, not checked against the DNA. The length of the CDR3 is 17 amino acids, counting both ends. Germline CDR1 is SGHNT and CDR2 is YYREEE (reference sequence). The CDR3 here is CASSLPGQGASGQYFGP.

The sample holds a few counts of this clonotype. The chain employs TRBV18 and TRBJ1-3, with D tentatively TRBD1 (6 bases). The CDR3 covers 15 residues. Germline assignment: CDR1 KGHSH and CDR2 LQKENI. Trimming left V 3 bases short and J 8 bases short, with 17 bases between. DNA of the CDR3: TGTGCCAGCTCACCGCACCAGGACAGTAAGGACACCATATATTTT. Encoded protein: CASSPHQDSKDTIYF.

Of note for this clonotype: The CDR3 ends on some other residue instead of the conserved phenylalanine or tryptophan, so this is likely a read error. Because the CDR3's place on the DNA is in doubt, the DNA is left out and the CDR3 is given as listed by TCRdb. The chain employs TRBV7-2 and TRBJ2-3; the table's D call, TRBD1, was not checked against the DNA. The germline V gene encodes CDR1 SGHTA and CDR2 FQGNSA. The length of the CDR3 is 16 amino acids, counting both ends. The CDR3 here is CASSLGALNSPLHFGP.

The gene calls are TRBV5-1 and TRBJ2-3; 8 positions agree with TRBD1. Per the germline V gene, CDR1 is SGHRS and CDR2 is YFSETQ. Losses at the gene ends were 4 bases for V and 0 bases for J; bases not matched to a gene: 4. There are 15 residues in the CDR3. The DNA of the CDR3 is TGCGCCAGCAGCCCGGGACAGGCCAGCACAGATACGCAGTATTTT. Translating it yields CASSPGQASTDTQYF.

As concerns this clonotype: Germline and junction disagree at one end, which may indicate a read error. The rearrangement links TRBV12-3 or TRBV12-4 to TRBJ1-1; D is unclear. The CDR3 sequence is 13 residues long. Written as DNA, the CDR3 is TGTGCCAGCAGTTCTTGGATGAACACTGAGGCTTTCTTT. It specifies CASSSWMNTEAFF.

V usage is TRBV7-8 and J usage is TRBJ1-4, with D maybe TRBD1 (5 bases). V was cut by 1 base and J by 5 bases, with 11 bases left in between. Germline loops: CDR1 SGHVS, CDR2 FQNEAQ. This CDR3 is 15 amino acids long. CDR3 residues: CASSLVEGWNEKLFF. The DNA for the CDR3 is TGTGCCAGCAGCTTAGTGGAGGGGTGGAATGAAAAACTGTTTTTT.

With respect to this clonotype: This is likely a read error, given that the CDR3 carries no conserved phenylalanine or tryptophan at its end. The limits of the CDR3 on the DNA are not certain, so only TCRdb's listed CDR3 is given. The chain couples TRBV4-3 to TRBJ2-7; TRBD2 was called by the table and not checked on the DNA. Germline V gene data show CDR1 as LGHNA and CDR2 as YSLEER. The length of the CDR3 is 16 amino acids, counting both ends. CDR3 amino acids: CASSETGALAGYTFGS.

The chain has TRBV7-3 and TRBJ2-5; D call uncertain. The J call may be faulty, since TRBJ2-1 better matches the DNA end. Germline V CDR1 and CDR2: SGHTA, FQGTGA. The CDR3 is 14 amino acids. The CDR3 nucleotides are TGTGCCAGCAGCCCCCTGAGTTCATCGAATGAGCAGTTCTTC. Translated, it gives CASSPLSSSNEQFF.

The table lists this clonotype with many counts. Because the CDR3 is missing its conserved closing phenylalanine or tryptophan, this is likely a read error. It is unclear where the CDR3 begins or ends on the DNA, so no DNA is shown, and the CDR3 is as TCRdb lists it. This chain's CDR3 is CASSLPGLAG. This chain connects TRBV7-2 to TRBJ2-7; the D call in the table, TRBD2, was not verified against the DNA. Germline assignment: CDR1 SGHTA and CDR2 FQGNSA. Including both end residues, the CDR3 is 10 amino acids long.

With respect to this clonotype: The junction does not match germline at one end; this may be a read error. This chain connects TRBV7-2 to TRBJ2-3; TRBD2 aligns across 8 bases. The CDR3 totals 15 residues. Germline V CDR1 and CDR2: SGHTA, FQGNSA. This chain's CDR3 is CASSLGREGLNTQYF. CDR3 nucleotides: TGTGCCAGCAGCTTAGGACGGGAGGGCCTAAATACGCAGTACTTT.

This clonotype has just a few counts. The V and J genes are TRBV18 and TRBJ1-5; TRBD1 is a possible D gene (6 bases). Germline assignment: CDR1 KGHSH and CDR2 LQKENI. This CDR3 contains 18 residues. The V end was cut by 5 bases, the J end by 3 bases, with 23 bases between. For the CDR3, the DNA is TGTGCCAGCTCAGCCCTTGGACAGCAGAGTGGGACCAATCAGCCCCAGCATTTT. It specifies CASSALGQQSGTNQPQHF.

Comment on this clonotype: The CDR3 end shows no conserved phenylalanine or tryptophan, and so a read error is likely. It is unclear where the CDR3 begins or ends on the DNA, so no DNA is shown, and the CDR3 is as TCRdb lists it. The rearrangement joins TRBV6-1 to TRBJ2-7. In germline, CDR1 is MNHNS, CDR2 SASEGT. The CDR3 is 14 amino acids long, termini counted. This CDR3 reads CASSEAGYGYTFGS.

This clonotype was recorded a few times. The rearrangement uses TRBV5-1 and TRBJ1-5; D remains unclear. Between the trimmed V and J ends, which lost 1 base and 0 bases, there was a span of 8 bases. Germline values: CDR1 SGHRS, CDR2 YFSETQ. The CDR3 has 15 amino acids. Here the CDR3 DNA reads TGCGCCAGCAGCTTGAATGGAATTAGCAATCAGCCCCAGCATTTT. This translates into CASSLNGISNQPQHF.

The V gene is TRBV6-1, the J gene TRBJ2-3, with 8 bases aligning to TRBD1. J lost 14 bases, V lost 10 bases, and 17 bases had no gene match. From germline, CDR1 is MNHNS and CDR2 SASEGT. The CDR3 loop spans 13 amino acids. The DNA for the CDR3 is TGTGCCACTACTCAGGGGGCGGCTGGGGAGCTGTATTTT. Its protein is CATTQGAAGELYF.

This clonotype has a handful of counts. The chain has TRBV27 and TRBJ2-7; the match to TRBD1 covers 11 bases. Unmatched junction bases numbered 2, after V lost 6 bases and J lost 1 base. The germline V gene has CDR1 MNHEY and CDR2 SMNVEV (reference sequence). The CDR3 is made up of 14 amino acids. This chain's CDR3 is CASSGQGASYEQYF. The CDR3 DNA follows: TGTGCCAGCAGCGGACAGGGGGCTTCCTACGAGCAGTACTTC.

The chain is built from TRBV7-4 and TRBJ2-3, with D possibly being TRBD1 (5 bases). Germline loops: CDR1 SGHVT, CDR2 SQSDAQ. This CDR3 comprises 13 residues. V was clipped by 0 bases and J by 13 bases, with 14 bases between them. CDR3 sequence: CASSLAGASQEYF. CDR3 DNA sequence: TGTGCCAGCAGCTTAGCTGGGGCTAGTCAGGAGTATTTT.

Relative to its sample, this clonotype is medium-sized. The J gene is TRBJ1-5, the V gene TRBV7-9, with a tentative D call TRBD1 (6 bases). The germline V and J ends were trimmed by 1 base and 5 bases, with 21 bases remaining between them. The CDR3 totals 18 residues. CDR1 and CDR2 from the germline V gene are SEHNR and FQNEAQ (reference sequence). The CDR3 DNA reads TGTGCCAGCAGCTTAGAGGGGGGTTTGGGGGCCGTCGATCAGCCCCAGCATTTT. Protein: CASSLEGGLGAVDQPQHF.

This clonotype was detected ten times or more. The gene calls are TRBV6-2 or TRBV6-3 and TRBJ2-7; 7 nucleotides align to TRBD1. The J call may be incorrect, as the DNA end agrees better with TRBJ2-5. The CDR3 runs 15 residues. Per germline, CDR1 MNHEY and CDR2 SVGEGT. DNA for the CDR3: TGTGCCAGCAGTTGGGCAGGGGGATTTGCAGAGACCCAGTACTTC. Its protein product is CASSWAGGFAETQYF.

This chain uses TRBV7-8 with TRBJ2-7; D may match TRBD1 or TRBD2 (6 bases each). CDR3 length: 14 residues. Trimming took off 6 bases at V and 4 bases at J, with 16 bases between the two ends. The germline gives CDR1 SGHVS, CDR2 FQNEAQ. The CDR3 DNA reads TGTGCCAGCAGGACCAATCGGGGGCGGTACGAGCAGTACTTC. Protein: CASRTNRGRYEQYF. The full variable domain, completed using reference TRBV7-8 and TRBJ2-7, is GAGVSQSPRYKVAKRGQDVALRCDPISGHVSLFWYQQALGQGPEFLTYFQNEAQLDKSGLPSDRFFAERPEGSVSTLKIQRTQQEDSAVYLCASRTNRGRYEQYFGPGTRLTVT.

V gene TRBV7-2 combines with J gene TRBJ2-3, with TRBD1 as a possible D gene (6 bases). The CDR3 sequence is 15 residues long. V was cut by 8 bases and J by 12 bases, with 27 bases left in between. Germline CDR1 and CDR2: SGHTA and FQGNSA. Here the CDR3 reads CASRPQGQGIETQYF. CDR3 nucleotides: TGTGCCAGCCGCCCCCAGGGGCAGGGGATTGAGACCCAGTATTTT. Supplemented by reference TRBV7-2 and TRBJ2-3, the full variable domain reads GAGVSQSPSNKVTEKGKDVELRCDPISGHTALYWYRQSLGQGLEFLIYFQGNSAPDKSGLPSDRFSAERTGGSVSTLTIQRTQQEDSAVYLCASRPQGQGIETQYFGPGTRLTVL.